The rows below give T cell receptor beta chains drawn from one sample of a study of T cells in Graves' hyperthyroidism and ophthalmopathy. From the multiplex PCR reads, TCRdb called clonotypes with MiXCR, one entry per CDR3 protein. The table shows about 620,000 distinct CDR3 sequences, with 15% to 20% occurring only once. Material for sequencing was blood. These receptors all stem from a woman aged 25 to 39 with Graves' hyperthyroidism. Both conserved end residues are part of each CDR3. D genes are given only for firm matches. Clone sizes are given selectively: once, few, many, or a class where the clone is expanded.

v_gene	len	abundance	j_gene	d_gene	CDR3nt	CDR3aa
TRBV14	13	few	TRBJ2-5	.	TGTGCCAGCAGCCAGGTCGATATTGGGACCCAGTACTTC	CASSQVDIGTQYF
TRBV28	13	few	TRBJ2-2	.	TGTGCCAGCAGTTCACAGGACGCCGGGGAGCTGTTTTTT	CASSSQDAGELFF
TRBV20-1	13	few	TRBJ2-1	TRBD2	TGCAGTGCCGCGCCTAGCGGGATCAATGAGCAGTTCTTC	CSAAPSGINEQFF
TRBV3-1	14	.	TRBJ2-2	.	TGTGCCAGCAGCCCCCTGAGGGGCACCGGGGAGCTGTTTTTT	CASSPLRGTGELFF
TRBV6-1	14	many	TRBJ2-3	.	TGTGCCAGCAGTGACTCCGTTGCATCAGATACGCAGTATTTT	CASSDSVASDTQYF
TRBV28	14	many	TRBJ2-5	TRBD2	TGTGCCAGCATTACGACTAGCGGCCAAGAGACCCAGTACTTC	CASITTSGQETQYF
TRBV20-1	13	.	TRBJ1-3	.	TGCAGTGCTAGAGTGGTGGGATTAAACACCATATATTTT	CSARVVGLNTIYF
TRBV20-1	15	many	TRBJ2-3	TRBD1	TGCAGTGCTAGAGCGGGACAGTATCGCACAGATACGCAGTATTTT	CSARAGQYRTDTQYF
TRBV6-1	15	many	TRBJ2-6	.	TGTGCCAGCAGGAGTGGCGGCTCTGGGGCCAACGTCCTGACTTTC	CASRSGGSGANVLTF
TRBV27	16	few	TRBJ1-4	.	TGTGCCAGCAGTTTCACTTTACAGGGCTCGGCTGAAAAACTGTTTTTT	CASSFTLQGSAEKLFF
TRBV2	13	.	TRBJ2-6	.	TGTGCCAGCCTACTGGCTGGGGCCAACGTCCTGACTTTC	CASLLAGANVLTF
TRBV4-1	16	.	TRBJ2-4	TRBD1	TGCGCCAGCAGCCAGCCAAACAGGGGCGCCAAAAACATTCAGTACTTC	CASSQPNRGAKNIQYF
TRBV28	15	many	TRBJ2-7	TRBD1	TGTGCCAGCAGCTCAGGGGGCGAAGGATCCTACGAGCAGTACTTC	CASSSGGEGSYEQYF
TRBV9	13	.	TRBJ2-1	TRBD2	TGTGCCAGCAGCGTCTCGGGAGGGTATGAGCAGTTCTTC	CASSVSGGYEQFF
TRBV12-3/TRBV12-4	15	many	TRBJ2-3	.	TGTGCCAGCAGTTTAGAACGGAGTTACACAGATACGCAGTATTTT	CASSLERSYTDTQYF
TRBV7-2	19	many	TRBJ2-1	.	TGTGCCAGCAGCTTACCTCGGGGCGAGCGGCCGAGCTCCTACAATGAGCAGTTCTTC	CASSLPRGERPSSYNEQFF
TRBV19	13	few	TRBJ1-2	TRBD1	TGTGCCAGTAGTATGGACAGGGTAAATGGCTACACCTTC	CASSMDRVNGYTF
TRBV30	13	.	TRBJ1-5	.	TGTGCCTGGAGTGTCGGGGGAGTTCAGCCCCAGCATTTT	CAWSVGGVQPQHF
TRBV19	14	few	TRBJ2-7	TRBD2	TGTGCCACCCTCGGGACTAGCGGCTCCTACGAGCAGTACTTC	CATLGTSGSYEQYF
TRBV18	13	many	TRBJ1-5	.	TGTGCCAGCTCACCCCTGGGGAGTCAGCCCCAGCATTTT	CASSPLGSQPQHF
TRBV2	16	.	TRBJ2-1	TRBD2	TGTGCCAGCAGGGACTTAGCGGGAACGTCCTACAATGAGCAGTTCTTC	CASRDLAGTSYNEQFF
TRBV6-1	12	many	TRBJ1-2	.	TGTGCCACCAGAGCCCCCAGCGGTGGCTACACCTTC	CATRAPSGGYTF
TRBV20-1	13	few	TRBJ1-5	.	TGCAGTGCTAGACCCCGTCGCAATCAGCCCCAGCATTTT	CSARPRRNQPQHF
TRBV20-1	20	once	TRBJ1-4	TRBD1	TGCGGTGCTGACAAGCCTCCGGGACAGGGAACTTCATCAACTAATGAAAAACTGTTTTTT	CGADKPPGQGTSSTNEKLFF
TRBV28	12	few	TRBJ1-1	.	TGTGCCAGCAGGGGCCTGGACACTGAAGCTTTCTTT	CASRGLDTEAFF
TRBV20-1	11	many	TRBJ2-7	.	TGCAGTGCTAGCAGGGACTACGAGCAGTACTTC	CSASRDYEQYF
TRBV5-1	13	many	TRBJ2-1	TRBD2	TGCGCCAGCAGCTTGAAGCGGGAGAATGAGCAGTTCTTC	CASSLKRENEQFF
TRBV12-3/TRBV12-4	14	many	TRBJ1-5	.	TGTGCCAGCAGTTCCAACAGGGCACCTCAGCCCCAGCATTTT	CASSSNRAPQPQHF